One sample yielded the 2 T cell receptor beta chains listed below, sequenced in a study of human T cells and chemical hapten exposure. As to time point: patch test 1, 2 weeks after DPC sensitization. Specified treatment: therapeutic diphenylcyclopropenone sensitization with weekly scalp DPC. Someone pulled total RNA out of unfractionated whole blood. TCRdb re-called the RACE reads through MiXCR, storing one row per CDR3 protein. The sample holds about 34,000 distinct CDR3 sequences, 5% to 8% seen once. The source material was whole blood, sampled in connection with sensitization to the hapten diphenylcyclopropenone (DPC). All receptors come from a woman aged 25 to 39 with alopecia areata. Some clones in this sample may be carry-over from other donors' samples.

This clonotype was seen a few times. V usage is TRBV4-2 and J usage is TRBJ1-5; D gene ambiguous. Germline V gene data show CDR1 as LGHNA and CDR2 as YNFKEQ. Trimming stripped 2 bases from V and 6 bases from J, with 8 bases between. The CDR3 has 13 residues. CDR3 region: CASSQTHGQPQHF. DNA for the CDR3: TGTGCCAGCAGCCAAACTCACGGTCAGCCCCAGCATTTT.

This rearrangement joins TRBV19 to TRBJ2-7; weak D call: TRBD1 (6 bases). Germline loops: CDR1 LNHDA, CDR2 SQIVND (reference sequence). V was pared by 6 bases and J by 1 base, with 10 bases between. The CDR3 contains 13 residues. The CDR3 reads CASSETGSYEQYF. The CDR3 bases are TGTGCCAGTAGCGAGACAGGTTCCTACGAGCAGTACTTC.